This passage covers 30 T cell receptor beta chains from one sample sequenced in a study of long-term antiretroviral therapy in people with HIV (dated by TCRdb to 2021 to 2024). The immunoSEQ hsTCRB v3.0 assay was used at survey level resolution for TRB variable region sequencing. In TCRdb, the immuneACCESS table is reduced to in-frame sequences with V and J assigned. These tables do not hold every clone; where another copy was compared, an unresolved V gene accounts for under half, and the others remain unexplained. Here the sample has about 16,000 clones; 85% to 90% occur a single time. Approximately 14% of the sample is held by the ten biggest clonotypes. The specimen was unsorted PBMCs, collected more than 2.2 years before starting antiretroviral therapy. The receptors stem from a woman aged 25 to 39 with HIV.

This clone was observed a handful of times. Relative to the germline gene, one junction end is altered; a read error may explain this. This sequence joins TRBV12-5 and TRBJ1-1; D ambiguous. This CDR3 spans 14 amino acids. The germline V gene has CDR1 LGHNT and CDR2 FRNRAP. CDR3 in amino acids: CASGLELSSSEAFF. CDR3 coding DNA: TGTGCTAGTGGGTTGGAACTAAGTTCTTCTGAAGCTTTCTTT.

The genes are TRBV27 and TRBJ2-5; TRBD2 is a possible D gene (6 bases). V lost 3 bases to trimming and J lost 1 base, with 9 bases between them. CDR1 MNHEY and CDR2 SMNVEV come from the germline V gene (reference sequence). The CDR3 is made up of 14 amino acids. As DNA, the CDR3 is TGTGCCAGCAGTTTTGTGGGGGGCCAAGAGACCCAGTACTTC. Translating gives CASSFVGGQETQYF.

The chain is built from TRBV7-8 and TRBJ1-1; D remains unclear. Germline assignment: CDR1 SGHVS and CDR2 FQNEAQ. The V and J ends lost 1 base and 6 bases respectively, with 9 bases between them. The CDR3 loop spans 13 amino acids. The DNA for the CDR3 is TGTGCCAGCAGCTTAGACTATGGCGCTGAAGCTTTCTTT. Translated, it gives CASSLDYGAEAFF.

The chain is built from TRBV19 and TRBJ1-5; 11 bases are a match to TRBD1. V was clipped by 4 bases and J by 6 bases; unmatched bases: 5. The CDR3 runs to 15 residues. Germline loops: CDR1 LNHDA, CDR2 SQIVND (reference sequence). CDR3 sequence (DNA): TGTGCCAGTAGTACCTGGGACAGGGGGAGTCAGCCCCAGCATTTT. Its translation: CASSTWDRGSQPQHF.

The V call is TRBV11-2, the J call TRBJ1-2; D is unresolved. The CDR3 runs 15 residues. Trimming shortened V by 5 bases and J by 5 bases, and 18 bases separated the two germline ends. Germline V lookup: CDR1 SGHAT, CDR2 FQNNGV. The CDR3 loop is CASSLQTRNIYGYTF. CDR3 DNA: TGTGCCAGCAGCCTTCAGACACGGAACATATATGGCTACACCTTC.

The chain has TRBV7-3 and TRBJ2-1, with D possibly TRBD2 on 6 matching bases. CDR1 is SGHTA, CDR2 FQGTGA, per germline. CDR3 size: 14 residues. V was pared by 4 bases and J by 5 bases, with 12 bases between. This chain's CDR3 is CASSSKGTDNEQFF. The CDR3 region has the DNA TGTGCCAGCAGCTCGAAAGGGACTGACAATGAGCAGTTCTTC.

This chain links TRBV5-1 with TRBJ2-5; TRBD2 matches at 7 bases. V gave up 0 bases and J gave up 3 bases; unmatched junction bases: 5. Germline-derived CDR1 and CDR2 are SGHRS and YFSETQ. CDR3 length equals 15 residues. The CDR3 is CASSLDGGGKETQYF. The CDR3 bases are TGCGCCAGCAGCTTGGACGGCGGGGGAAAAGAGACCCAGTACTTC.

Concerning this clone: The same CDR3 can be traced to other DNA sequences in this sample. This CDR3 reads CASSLTGTDYGYTF. Here the CDR3 DNA reads TGTGCCAGCAGCCTCACCGGGACGGATTATGGCTACACCTTC. The gene calls are TRBV7-9 and TRBJ1-2, with a possible D match to TRBD1 (5 bases). Trimming removed 5 bases from V and 5 bases from J, with 15 bases in between. Germline V gene lookup returns CDR1 SEHNR and CDR2 FQNEAQ (reference sequence). This CDR3 has 14 residues.

For the CDR3, the DNA is TGTGCCAGCTCAATGGGGAAGGGGAGGTATCAGCCCCAGCATTTT. This encodes CASSMGKGRYQPQHF. The chain links TRBV6-5 to TRBJ1-5; D might be TRBD1 (5 bases). Germline V gene data show CDR1 as MNHEY and CDR2 as SVGAGI. The V gene lost 8 bases and the J gene lost 5 bases, with 19 bases spanning the gap. The CDR3 spans 15 residues.

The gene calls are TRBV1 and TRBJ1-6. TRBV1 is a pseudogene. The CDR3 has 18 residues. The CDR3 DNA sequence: TGCACCAGCAGCCAACAACCGCGGGAGGGACAGGGTAATTCACCCCTCCACTTT. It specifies CTSSQQPREGQGNSPLHF.

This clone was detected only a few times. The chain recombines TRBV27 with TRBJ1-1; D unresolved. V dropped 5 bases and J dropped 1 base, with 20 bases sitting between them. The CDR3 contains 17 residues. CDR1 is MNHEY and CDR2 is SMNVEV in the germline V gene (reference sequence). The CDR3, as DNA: TGTGCCAGCAGTCCCCTACCTTCAACATCAAAGAACACTGAAGCTTTCTTT. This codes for CASSPLPSTSKNTEAFF.

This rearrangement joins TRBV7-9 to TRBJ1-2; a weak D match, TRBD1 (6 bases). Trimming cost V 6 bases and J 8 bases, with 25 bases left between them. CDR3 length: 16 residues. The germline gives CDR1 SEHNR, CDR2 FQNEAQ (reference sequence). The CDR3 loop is CASSFSGASGARGYTF. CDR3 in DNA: TGTGCCAGCAGTTTCTCCGGGGCGTCAGGGGCGCGGGGCTACACCTTC.

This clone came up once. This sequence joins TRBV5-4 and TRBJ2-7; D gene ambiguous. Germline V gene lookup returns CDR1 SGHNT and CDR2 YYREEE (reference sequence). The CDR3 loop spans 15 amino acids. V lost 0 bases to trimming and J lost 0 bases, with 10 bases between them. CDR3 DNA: TGTGCCAGCAGCTTGGGACAAGGCCTCTCCTACGAGCAGTACTTC. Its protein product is CASSLGQGLSYEQYF.

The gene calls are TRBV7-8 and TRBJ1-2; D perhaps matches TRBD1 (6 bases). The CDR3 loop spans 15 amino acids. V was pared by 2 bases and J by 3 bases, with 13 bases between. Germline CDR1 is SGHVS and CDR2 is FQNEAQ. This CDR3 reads CASSLYTGQHYGYTF. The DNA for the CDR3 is TGTGCCAGCAGCTTATATACAGGACAGCACTATGGCTACACCTTC.

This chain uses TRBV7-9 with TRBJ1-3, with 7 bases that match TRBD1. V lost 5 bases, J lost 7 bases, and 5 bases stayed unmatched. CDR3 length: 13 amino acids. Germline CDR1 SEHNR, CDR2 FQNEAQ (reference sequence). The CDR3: CASSQVQGNTIYF. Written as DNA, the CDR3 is TGTGCCAGCAGCCAGGTACAGGGGAACACCATATATTTT. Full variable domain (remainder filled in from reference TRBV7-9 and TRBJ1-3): DTGVSQNPRHKITKRGQNVTFRCDPISEHNRLYWYRQTLGQGPEFLTYFQNEAQLEKSRLLSDRFSAERPKGSFSTLEIQRTEQGDSAMYLCASSQVQGNTIYFGEGSWLTVV.

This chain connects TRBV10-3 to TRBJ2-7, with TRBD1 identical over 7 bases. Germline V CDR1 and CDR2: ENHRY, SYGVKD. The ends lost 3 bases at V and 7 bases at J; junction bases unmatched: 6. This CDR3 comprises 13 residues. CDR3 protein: CAISEGTVREQYF. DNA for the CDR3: TGTGCCATCAGTGAAGGGACAGTACGGGAGCAGTACTTC.

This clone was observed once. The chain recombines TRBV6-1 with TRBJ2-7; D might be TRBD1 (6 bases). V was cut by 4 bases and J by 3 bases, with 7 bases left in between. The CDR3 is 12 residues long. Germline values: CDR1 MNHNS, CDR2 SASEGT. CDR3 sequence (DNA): TGTGCCAGCAGTGTACAGGGCTACGAGCAGTACTTC. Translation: CASSVQGYEQYF.

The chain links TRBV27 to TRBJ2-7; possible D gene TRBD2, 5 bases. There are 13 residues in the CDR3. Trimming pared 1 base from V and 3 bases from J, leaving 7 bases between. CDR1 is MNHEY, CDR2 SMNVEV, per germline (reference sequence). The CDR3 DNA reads TGTGCCAGCAGTTTATTCCGGGGCTACGAGCAGTACTTC. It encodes CASSLFRGYEQYF.

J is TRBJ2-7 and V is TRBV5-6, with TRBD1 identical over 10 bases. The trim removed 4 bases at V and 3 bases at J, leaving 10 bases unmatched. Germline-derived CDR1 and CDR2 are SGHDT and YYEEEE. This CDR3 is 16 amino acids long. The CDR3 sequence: CASSPLRDRGIYEQYF. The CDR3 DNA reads TGTGCCAGCAGCCCTCTCCGGGACAGGGGAATCTACGAGCAGTACTTC.

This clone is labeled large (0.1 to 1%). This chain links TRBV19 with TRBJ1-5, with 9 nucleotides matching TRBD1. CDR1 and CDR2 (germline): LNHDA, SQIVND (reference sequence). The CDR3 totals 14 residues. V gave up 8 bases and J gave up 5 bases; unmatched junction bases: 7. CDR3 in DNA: TGTGCCAGTGGACCGGGACAGGGATATCAGCCCCAGCATTTT. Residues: CASGPGQGYQPQHF.

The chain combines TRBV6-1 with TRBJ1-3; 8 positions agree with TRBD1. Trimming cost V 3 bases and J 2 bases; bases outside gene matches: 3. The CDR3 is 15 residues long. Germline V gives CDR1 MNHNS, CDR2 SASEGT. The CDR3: CASSELRGPGNTIYF. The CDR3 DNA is TGTGCCAGCAGTGAGCTCAGGGGGCCTGGAAACACCATATATTTT.

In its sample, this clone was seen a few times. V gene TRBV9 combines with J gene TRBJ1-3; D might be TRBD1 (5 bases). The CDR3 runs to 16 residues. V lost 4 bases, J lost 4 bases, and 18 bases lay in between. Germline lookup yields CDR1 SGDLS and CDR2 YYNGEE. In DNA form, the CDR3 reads TGTGCCAGCAGCCCACAGGCGGGGGGTGTGGGAAACACCATATATTTT. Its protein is CASSPQAGGVGNTIYF.

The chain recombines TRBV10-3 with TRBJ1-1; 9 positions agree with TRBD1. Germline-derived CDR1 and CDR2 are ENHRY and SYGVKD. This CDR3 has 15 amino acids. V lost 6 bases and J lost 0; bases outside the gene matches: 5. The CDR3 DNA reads TGTGCCATCAGGGAGGACAGGGGCCTGAACACTGAAGCTTTCTTT. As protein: CAIREDRGLNTEAFF.

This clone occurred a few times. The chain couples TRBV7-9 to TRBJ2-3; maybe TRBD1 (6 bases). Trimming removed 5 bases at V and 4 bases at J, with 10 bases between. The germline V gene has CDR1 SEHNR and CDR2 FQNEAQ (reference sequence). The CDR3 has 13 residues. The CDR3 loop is CASSPRGPDTQYF. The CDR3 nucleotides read TGTGCCAGCAGCCCCAGGGGCCCAGATACGCAGTATTTT.

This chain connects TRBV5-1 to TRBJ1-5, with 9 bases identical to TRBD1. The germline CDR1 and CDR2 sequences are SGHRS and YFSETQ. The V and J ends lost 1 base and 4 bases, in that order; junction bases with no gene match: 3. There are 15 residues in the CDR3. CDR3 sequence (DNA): TGCGCCAGCAGCTTGACAGGGGGCGGAAATCAGCCCCAGCATTTT. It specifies CASSLTGGGNQPQHF.

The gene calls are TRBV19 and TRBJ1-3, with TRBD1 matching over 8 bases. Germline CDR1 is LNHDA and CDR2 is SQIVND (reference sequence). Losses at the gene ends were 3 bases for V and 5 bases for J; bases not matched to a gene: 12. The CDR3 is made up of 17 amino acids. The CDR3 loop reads CASSMDSGTGGRNTIYF. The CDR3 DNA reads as TGTGCCAGTAGTATGGACTCCGGGACAGGCGGGAGAAACACCATATATTTT.

CDR3 region: CASSLSLGGQETQYF. For the CDR3, the DNA is TGTGCCAGCAGCCTATCTTTAGGAGGGCAAGAGACCCAGTACTTC. This chain connects TRBV7-9 to TRBJ2-5; a weak D match, TRBD2 (6 bases). Trimming left V 5 bases short and J 2 bases short, with 15 bases between. The germline CDR1 and CDR2 sequences are SEHNR and FQNEAQ (reference sequence). This CDR3 contains 15 residues.

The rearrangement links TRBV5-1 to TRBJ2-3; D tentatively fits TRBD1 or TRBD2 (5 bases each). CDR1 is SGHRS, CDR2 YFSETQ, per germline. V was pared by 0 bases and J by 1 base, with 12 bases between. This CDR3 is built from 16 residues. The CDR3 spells CASSLVGEVRTDTQYF. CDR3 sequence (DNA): TGCGCCAGCAGCTTGGTGGGGGAAGTCCGCACAGATACGCAGTATTTT.

The CDR3 spells CASRRQGTSNQPQHF. CDR3 DNA sequence: TGTGCCAGTAGGAGGCAGGGGACGAGCAATCAGCCCCAGCATTTT. The J gene is TRBJ1-5, the V gene TRBV19; tentative D call: TRBD1 (6 bases). V shed 6 bases and J shed 1 base, with 13 bases lying between them. Germline CDR1 is LNHDA and CDR2 is SQIVND (reference sequence). The CDR3 covers 15 residues.

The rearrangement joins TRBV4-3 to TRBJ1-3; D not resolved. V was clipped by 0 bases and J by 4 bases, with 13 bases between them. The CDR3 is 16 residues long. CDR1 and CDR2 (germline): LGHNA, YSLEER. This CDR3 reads CASSQEWRTVGNTIYF. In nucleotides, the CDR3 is TGCGCCAGCAGCCAAGAATGGAGGACGGTCGGAAACACCATATATTTT.